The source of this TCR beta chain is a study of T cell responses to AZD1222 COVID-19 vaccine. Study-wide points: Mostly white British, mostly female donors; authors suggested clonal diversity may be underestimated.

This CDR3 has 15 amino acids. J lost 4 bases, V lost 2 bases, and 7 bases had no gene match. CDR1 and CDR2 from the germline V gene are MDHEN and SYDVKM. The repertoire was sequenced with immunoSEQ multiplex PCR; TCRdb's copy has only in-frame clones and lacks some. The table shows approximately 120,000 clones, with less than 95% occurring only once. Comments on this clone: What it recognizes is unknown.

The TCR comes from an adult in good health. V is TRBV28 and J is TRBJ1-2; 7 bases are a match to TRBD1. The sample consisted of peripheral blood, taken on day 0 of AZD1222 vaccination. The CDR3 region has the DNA TGTGCCAGCAGTTTAGGGCAGGGGGGAGGCTATGGCTACACCTTC. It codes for CASSLGQGGGYGYTF.